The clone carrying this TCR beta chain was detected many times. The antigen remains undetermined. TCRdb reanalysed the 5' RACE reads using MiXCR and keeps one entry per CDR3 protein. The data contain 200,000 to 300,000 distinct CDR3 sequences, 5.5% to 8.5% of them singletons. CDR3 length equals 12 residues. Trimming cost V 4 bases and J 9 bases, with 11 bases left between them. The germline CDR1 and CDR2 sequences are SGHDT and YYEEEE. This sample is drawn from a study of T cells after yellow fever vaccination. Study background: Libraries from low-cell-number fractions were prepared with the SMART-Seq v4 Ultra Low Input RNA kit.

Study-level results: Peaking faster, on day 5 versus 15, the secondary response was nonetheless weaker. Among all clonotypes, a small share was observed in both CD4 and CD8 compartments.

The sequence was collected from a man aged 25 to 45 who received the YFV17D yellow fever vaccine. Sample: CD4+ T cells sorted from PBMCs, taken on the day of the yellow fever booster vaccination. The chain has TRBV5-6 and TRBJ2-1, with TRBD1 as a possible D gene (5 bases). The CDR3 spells CASSPVRAEQFF. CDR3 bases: TGTGCCAGCAGCCCCGTCAGGGCTGAGCAGTTCTTC.